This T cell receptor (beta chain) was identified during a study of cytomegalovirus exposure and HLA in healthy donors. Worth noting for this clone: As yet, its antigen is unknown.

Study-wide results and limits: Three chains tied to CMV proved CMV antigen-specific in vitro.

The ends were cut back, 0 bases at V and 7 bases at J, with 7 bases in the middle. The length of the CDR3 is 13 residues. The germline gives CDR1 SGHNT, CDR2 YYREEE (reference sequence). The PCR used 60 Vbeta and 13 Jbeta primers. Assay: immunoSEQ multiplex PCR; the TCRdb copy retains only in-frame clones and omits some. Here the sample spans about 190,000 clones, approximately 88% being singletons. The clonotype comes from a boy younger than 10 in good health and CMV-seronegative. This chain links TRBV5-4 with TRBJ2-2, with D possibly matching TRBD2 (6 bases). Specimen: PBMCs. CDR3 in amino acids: CASSLAGGGELFF. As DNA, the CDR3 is TGTGCCAGCAGCTTGGCCGGGGGCGGGGAGCTGTTTTTT. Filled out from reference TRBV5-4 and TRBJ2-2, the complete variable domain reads ETGVTQSPTHLIKTRGQQVTLRCSSQSGHNTVSWYQQALGQGPQFIFQYYREEENGRGNFPPRFSGLQFPNYSSELNVNALELDDSALYLCASSLAGGGELFFGEGSRLTVL.